This T cell receptor (beta chain) was documented in a study of blood T cell repertoires in COVID-19. Measured with immunoSEQ multiplex PCR; TCRdb has only the in-frame clones, and not every one. In the table there are a few hundred thousand clones, approximately 86% of which are singletons. Germline loops: CDR1 MNHEY, CDR2 SVGEGT. This CDR3 is 13 amino acids long. V lost 5 bases and J lost 7, with 15 bases in between. This chain joins TRBV6-2 or TRBV6-3 and TRBJ2-7; D is perhaps TRBD1 (5 bases). The material sequenced was peripheral blood. This receptor was taken from a woman between 70 and 85 years old with COVID-19, enrolled during active disease. CDR3 coding DNA: TGTGCCAGCAGTGACAGTGGCCTCAATGAGCAGTACTTC. Protein product: CASSDSGLNEQYF.